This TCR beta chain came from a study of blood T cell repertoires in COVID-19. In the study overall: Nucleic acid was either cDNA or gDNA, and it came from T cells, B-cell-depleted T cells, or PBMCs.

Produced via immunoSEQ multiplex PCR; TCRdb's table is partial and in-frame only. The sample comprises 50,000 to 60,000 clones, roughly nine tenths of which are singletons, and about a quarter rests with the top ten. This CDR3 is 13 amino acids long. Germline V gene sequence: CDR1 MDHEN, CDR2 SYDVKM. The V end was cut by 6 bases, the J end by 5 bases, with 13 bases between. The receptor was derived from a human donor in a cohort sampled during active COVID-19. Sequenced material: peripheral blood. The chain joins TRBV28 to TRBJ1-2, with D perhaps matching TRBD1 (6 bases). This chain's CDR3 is CASRQGVGYGYTF. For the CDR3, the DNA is TGTGCCAGCAGACAGGGAGTTGGGTATGGCTACACCTTC.